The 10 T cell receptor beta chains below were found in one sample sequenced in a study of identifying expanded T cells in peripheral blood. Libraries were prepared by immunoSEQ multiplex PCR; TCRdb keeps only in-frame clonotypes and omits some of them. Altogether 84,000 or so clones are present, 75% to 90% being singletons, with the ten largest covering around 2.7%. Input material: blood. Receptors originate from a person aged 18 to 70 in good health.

DNA of the CDR3: TGCAGCGTGGCTCCTAACAGGGGAGGAGGCGAGCAGTACTTC. Translated: CSVAPNRGGGEQYF. This rearrangement joins TRBV29-1 to TRBJ2-7; a weak D match, TRBD1 (7 bases). CDR1 is SQVTM, CDR2 ANQGSEA, per germline. Trimming pared 6 bases from V and 6 bases from J, leaving 21 bases between. The CDR3 length is 14 residues.

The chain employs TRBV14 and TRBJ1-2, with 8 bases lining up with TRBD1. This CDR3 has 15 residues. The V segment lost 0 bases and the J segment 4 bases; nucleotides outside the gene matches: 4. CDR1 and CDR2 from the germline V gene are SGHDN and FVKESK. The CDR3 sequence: CASSQEAGTGYGYTF. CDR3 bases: TGTGCCAGCAGCCAAGAGGCAGGGACAGGCTATGGCTACACCTTC.

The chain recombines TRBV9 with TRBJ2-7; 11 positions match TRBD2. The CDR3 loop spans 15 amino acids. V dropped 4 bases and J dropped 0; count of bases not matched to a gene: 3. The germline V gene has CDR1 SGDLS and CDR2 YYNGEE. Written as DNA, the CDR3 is TGTGCCAGCAGCACTGGACTAGCGGGCTCCTACGAGCAGTACTTC. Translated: CASSTGLAGSYEQYF.

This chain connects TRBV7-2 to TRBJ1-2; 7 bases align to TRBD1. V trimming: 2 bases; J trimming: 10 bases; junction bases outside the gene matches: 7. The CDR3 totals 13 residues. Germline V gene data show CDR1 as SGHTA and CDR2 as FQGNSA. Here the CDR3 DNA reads TGTGCCAGCAGCTTACAAGGGGGCGCTGACTACACCTTC. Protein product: CASSLQGGADYTF.

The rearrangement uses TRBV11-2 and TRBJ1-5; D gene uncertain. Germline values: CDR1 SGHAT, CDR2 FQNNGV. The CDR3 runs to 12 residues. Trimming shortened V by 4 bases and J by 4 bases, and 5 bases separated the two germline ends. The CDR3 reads CASSSENQPQHF. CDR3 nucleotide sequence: TGTGCCAGCAGCTCGGAGAATCAGCCCCAGCATTTT.

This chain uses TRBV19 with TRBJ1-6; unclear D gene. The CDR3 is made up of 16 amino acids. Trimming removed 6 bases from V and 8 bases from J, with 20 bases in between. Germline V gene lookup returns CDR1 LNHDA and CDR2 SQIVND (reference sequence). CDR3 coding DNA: TGTGCCAGTAGCCAAGTTCAACCATCCTTTGATTCACCCCTCCACTTT. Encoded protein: CASSQVQPSFDSPLHF.

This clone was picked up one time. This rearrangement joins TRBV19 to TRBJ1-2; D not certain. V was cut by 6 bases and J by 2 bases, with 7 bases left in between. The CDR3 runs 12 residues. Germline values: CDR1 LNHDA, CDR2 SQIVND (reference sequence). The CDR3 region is CASSGENYGYTF. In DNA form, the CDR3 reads TGTGCCAGTAGCGGGGAGAACTATGGCTACACCTTC.

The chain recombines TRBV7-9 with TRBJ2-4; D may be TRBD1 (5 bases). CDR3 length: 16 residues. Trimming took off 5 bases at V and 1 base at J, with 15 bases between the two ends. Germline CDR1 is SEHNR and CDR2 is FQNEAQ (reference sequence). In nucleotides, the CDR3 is TGTGCCAGCAGCCCTCCCCACCCAGGGGCCAAAAACATTCAGTACTTC. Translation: CASSPPHPGAKNIQYF.

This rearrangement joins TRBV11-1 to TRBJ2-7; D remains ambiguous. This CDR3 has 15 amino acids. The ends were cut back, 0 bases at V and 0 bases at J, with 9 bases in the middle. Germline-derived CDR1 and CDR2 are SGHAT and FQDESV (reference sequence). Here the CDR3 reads CASSLAVLYSYEQYF. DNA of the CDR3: TGTGCCAGCAGCTTAGCGGTCTTGTACTCCTACGAGCAGTACTTC.

CDR3 coding DNA: TGTGCCTGGGGGACGGGACAGGGTGCGGGCGGTGAGCAGTTCTTC. Translated: CAWGTGQGAGGEQFF. The J gene is TRBJ2-1, the V gene TRBV30; 9 bases fit TRBD1. This CDR3 comprises 15 residues. CDR1 is GTSNPN, CDR2 SVGIG, per germline (reference sequence). The junction had 14 bases not matched to a gene; V was cut back by 5 bases and J by 9 bases.